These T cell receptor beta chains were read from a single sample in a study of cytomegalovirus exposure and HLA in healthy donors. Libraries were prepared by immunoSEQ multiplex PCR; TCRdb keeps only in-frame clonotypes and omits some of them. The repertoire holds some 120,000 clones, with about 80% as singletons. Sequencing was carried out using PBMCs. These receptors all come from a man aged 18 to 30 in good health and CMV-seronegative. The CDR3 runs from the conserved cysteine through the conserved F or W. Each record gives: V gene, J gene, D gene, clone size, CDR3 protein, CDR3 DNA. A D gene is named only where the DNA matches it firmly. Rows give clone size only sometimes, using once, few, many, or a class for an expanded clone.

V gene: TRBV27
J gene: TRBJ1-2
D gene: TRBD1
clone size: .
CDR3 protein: CASSRRDRVGYGYTF
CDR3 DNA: TGTGCCAGCAGTCGAAGGGACAGGGTGGGGTATGGCTACACCTTC

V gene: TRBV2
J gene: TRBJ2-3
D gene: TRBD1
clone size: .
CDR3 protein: CASSAGQVPSTDTQYF
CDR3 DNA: TGTGCCAGCAGTGCGGGACAGGTACCTAGCACAGATACGCAGTATTTT

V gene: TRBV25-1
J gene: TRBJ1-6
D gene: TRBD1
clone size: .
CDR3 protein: CASSADRGNNSPLHF
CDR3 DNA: TGTGCCAGCAGCGCAGACAGGGGCAATAATTCACCCCTCCACTTT

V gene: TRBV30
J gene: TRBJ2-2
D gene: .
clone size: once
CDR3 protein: CAWSHRDPGELFF
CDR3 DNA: TGTGCCTGGAGCCACAGGGACCCCGGGGAGCTGTTTTTT

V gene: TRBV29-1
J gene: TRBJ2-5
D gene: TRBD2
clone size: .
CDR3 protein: CSGRLARLQETQYF
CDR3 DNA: TGCAGCGGTCGACTAGCGAGACTCCAAGAGACCCAGTACTTC

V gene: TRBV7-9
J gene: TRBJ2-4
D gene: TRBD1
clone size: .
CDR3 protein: CASSQGVAGGQNIQYF
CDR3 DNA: TGTGCCAGCAGCCAAGGGGTGGCAGGGGGCCAGAACATTCAGTACTTC

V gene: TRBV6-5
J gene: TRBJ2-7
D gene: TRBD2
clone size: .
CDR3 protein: CASSVAGGSYEQYF
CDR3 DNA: TGTGCCAGCTCCGTAGCGGGAGGGAGCTACGAGCAGTACTTC

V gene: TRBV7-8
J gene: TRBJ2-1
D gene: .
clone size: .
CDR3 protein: CASSFPVDFGNEQFF
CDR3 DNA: .

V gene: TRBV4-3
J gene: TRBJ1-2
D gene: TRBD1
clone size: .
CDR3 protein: CASSQDGRQGYGYTF
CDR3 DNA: TGCGCCAGCAGCCAGGATGGAAGACAGGGCTATGGCTACACCTTC

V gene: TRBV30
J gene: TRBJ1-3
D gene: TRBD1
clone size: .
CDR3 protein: CAWRGTEGISSGNTIYF
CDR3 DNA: TGTGCCTGGAGGGGGACAGAAGGAATAAGCTCTGGAAACACCATATATTTT

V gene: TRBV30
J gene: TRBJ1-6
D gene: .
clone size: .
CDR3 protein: CAWSVRAGSLHF
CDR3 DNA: TGTGCCTGGAGTGTACGCGCGGGGTCCCTCCACTTT